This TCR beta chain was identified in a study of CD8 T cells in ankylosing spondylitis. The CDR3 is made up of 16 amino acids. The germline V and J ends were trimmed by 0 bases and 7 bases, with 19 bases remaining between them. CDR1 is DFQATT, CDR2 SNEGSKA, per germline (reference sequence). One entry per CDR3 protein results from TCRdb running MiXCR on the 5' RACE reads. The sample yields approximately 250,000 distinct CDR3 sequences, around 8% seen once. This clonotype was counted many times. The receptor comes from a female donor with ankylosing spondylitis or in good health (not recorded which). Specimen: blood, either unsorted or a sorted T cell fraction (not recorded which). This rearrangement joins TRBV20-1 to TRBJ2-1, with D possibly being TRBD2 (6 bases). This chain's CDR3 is CSARDRVTRGRNEQFF. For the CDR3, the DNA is TGCAGTGCTAGAGATCGGGTAACCAGAGGGAGGAATGAGCAGTTCTTC.